Listed here is a single TCR beta chain. The CDR3 runs 18 residues. The V end lost 1 base, the J end lost 4 bases, and 21 bases lay between the germline ends. Germline V CDR1 and CDR2: SGHNT, YYREEE (reference sequence). Cohorts were assigned according to the clinical history that participants reported. Using immunoSEQ multiplex PCR, the repertoire was profiled, and TCRdb retains in-frame clones only, with some absent. The repertoire holds about 300,000 clones, with 85% to 90% as singletons. This record comes from a study of blood T cell repertoires in COVID-19. The chain is built from TRBV5-4 and TRBJ2-1; D is perhaps TRBD2 (6 bases). Sequencing was carried out using PBMCs or T cells enriched from blood (not recorded which). The sequence was obtained from a man in his thirties or forties who had recovered from COVID-19. CDR3 residues: CASSLLSSRGTGYNEQFF. In DNA form, the CDR3 reads TGTGCCAGCAGCTTGTTATCCAGTCGGGGGACCGGGTACAATGAGCAGTTCTTC.